Reported below is one T cell receptor (beta chain). Antigen specificity is unknown. Sequence at one end of the junction differs from germline and may be a read error. This sample is drawn from a study of blood T cells in healthy people across ages. Study-wide points: While age rose, TCR beta diversity per million T cells dropped in a roughly linear way. Changes seen in expanded clonotypes were possibly confounded by donor CMV status left unknown. Among long-lived donors, naive CD4+ cells were more numerous and diversity higher than in aged donors.

Then a second PCR, running about 7 to 11 cycles, was carried out with a sample-barcoded 5' primer and a J-beta primer mix. TCRdb re-called the 5' RACE reads with MiXCR, one entry per CDR3 protein. Seen here are some 940,000 distinct CDR3 sequences, around 29% observed once, and the top ten hold more than 8.5%. The same sample was also used in a study of T cells of mothers and their children.

This clonotype originated in a woman in her thirties or forties in good health. Sequencing used blood.

The CDR3 reads CARSRQGLYSNQPQHF. CDR3 sequence (DNA): TGCGCCCGCAGCCGACAGGGCCTCTATAGCAATCAGCCCCAGCATTTT. This rearrangement joins TRBV5-1 to TRBJ1-5; 7 nucleotides align to TRBD1. Looked up from germline, CDR1 is SGHRS and CDR2 is YFSETQ. This CDR3 spans 16 amino acids.